The rows below give T cell receptor beta chains drawn from one sample of a study of regulatory T cells in long-lasting Graves disease. One entry per CDR3 protein, called by TCRdb with MiXCR from the multiplex PCR reads. Here the sample spans some 250,000 distinct CDR3 sequences, around a sixth being singletons. These data were also reused for a study on T cells in Graves' hyperthyroidism and ophthalmopathy.

This sample comprised peripheral blood mononuclear cells (PBMCs), obtained at new diagnosis, from a patient treated with antithyroid drugs. Source of these receptors: a woman younger than 45 with Graves disease. Each CDR3 is given with its conserved first and last residue. The D gene is left open where the match is weak. Where a row states a size, it is once, few, many or the class of an expanded clone; other rows omit it.

V: TRBV6-5; J: TRBJ2-3; D: -; size: many; DNA: TGTGCCAGCAGTTACCGACTCCAAGGTAGCACAGATACGCAGTATTTT; CDR3: CASSYRLQGSTDTQYF
V: TRBV6-1; J: TRBJ1-2; D: -; size: many; DNA: TGTGCCAGCAGTACGGGACACAACTATGGCTACACCTTC; CDR3: CASSTGHNYGYTF
V: TRBV5-1; J: TRBJ1-2; D: -; size: few; DNA: TGCGCCAGCAGCTCGGACGCATCCTATGGCTACACCTTC; CDR3: CASSSDASYGYTF
V: TRBV9; J: TRBJ2-2; D: TRBD2; size: many; DNA: TGTGCCAGCAGCTCCAGACTAGCGGGGAACACCGGGGAGCTGTTTTTT; CDR3: CASSSRLAGNTGELFF
V: TRBV20-1; J: TRBJ2-7; D: -; size: -; DNA: TGCAGTGCGGGCAGGTGGGGGCAGGGCGAGCAGTACTTC; CDR3: CSAGRWGQGEQYF
V: TRBV7-2; J: TRBJ1-1; D: -; size: few; DNA: TGTGCCAGCAGCCCCGGGCGACAGTACACTGAAGCTTTCTTT; CDR3: CASSPGRQYTEAFF
V: TRBV5-8; J: TRBJ2-5; D: -; size: -; DNA: TGTGCCAGCAGCATGGGAGTCGAAGAGACCCAGTACTTC; CDR3: CASSMGVEETQYF
V: TRBV6-5; J: TRBJ1-1; D: -; size: many; DNA: TGTGCCAGCAGTTACGATCAGCAGGGACTGGGAACTGAAGCTTTCTTT; CDR3: CASSYDQQGLGTEAFF
V: TRBV20-1; J: TRBJ1-4; D: -; size: many; DNA: TGCAGTGCTAGAGATGATGTGGGTAACGATGAAAAACTGTTTTTT; CDR3: CSARDDVGNDEKLFF
V: TRBV24-1; J: TRBJ2-3; D: -; size: many; DNA: TGTGCCACCAGTGACAACACAGATACGCAGTATTTT; CDR3: CATSDNTDTQYF
V: TRBV19; J: TRBJ1-5; D: -; size: many; DNA: TGTGCCAGTAGTATCCCGAGGAGCGAGGGGCCCCAGCATTTT; CDR3: CASSIPRSEGPQHF
V: TRBV27; J: TRBJ1-5; D: -; size: many; DNA: TGTGCCAGCACCTCTGGGGGGGGGGATCAGCCCCAGCATTTT; CDR3: CASTSGGGDQPQHF
V: TRBV7-2; J: TRBJ1-1; D: -; size: many; DNA: TGTGCCAGCAGCTTAAAGGAGGAAAAAGCTTTCTTT; CDR3: CASSLKEEKAFF
V: TRBV24-1; J: TRBJ2-7; D: -; size: many; DNA: TGTGCCACCAGTGATGGGACTTATCTACGAGGGCAGTACTTC; CDR3: CATSDGTYLRGQYF